This TCR beta chain was profiled in a study of blood T cell repertoires in COVID-19. The authors' processing: Researchers report that nucleated cell counts were estimated from reference gene primer amplification. Only in-frame clones appear in the TCRdb table, and some are missing; sequencing was by immunoSEQ multiplex PCR. From that table come the V and J calls and clone size; the DNA was used to work out D and trimming. The table shows a few hundred thousand clones, with 85% to 90% occurring only once. The receptor was derived from a woman between 40 and 55 years old who had recovered from COVID-19. The specimen sequenced was peripheral blood.

The CDR3 sequence is CASSYFTSGSYNEQFF. The CDR3 coding sequence is TGTGCCAGCAGTTACTTCACTAGCGGCTCCTACAATGAGCAGTTCTTC. The chain recombines TRBV6-6 with TRBJ2-1, with 8 positions matching TRBD2. The CDR3 extends over 16 amino acids. Germline loops: CDR1 MNHNY, CDR2 SVGAGI (reference sequence). Trimming cost V 1 base and J 0 bases; bases outside gene matches: 2.